The rows below give T cell receptor beta chains drawn from one sample of a study of high-grade serous ovarian cancer treatment subgroups. Assay: immunoSEQ multiplex PCR; the TCRdb copy retains only in-frame clones and omits some. Here the sample spans 10,000 to 15,000 clones, around 90% being singletons. Sequencing was done on a sample of tumor tissue. The receptors stem from a human donor with high-grade serous ovarian cancer. The CDR3 runs from the conserved cysteine through the conserved F or W. The order of the fields is V gene, D gene, J gene, CDR3 length, clone size, CDR3 protein, CDR3 DNA. D genes are given only for firm matches. Where a row states a size, it is once, few, many or the class of an expanded clone; other rows omit it.

TRBV7-8	.	TRBJ1-1	15	.	CASSDRGRVNTEAFF	TGTGCCAGCAGCGACCGGGGACGGGTTAACACTGAAGCTTTCTTT
TRBV9	.	TRBJ2-4	15	.	CASSSGALAKNIQYF	TGTGCCAGCAGCTCCGGGGCTCTAGCCAAAAACATTCAGTACTTC
TRBV30	TRBD1	TRBJ2-1	15	.	CAWDLGQGKANEQFF	TGTGCCTGGGACCTTGGACAGGGTAAGGCCAATGAGCAGTTCTTC
TRBV4-2	.	TRBJ2-6	15	.	CASSQEHPGANVLTF	TGTGCCAGCAGCCAAGAGCACCCCGGGGCCAACGTCCTGACTTTC
TRBV19	.	TRBJ2-5	14	.	CASRTGHSQETQYF	TGTGCCAGTAGGACAGGACATTCCCAAGAGACCCAGTACTTC
TRBV19	.	TRBJ1-2	14	.	CASSIRGENYGYTF	TGTGCCAGTAGTATCAGGGGTGAAAACTATGGCTACACCTTC
TRBV30	.	TRBJ1-2	13	.	CAWSVHWGSGYTF	TGTGCCTGGAGTGTACACTGGGGTAGCGGCTACACCTTC
TRBV10-3	.	TRBJ2-2	16	.	CAISESSSGNTGELFF	TGTGCCATCAGTGAGTCTAGTAGCGGCAACACCGGGGAGCTGTTTTTT
TRBV6-1	.	TRBJ2-1	13	.	CASGGTEYNEQFF	TGTGCCAGCGGAGGGACAGAGTACAATGAGCAGTTCTTC
TRBV10-2	.	TRBJ1-1	14	.	CASYFRRTNTEAFF	TGCGCCTCTTACTTTAGGCGGACGAACACTGAAGCTTTCTTT
TRBV18	.	TRBJ1-4	15	.	CASSPLGPVNEKLFF	TGTGCCAGCTCACCACTCGGACCCGTTAATGAAAAACTGTTTTTT
TRBV5-1	TRBD2	TRBJ2-5	16	.	CASSLGGLAGQETQYF	TGCGCCAGCAGCTTGGGTGGACTAGCGGGACAAGAGACCCAGTACTTC
TRBV5-1	.	TRBJ1-4	18	few	CASSRGARGRSTNEKLFF	TGCGCCAGCAGCCGGGGGGCTCGAGGACGTTCAACTAATGAAAAACTGTTTTTT
TRBV4-3	.	TRBJ1-2	15	once	CASSQDPNPTYGYTF	TGCGCCAGCAGCCAAGATCCAAATCCTACCTATGGCTACACCTTC
TRBV9	.	TRBJ1-1	14	.	CASSVTVKNTEAFF	TGTGCCAGCAGCGTCACGGTTAAGAACACTGAAGCTTTCTTT
TRBV5-4	.	TRBJ1-6	14	.	CASNSRGYNSPLHF	TGTGCCAGCAACTCCCGGGGGTATAATTCACCCCTCCACTTT